The source of this T cell receptor beta chain is a study of identical twins. After template switching added a universal primer site, the resulting cDNA carried unique molecular identifiers. TCRdb passed the 5' RACE reads through MiXCR, listing each CDR3 protein once. Among around 1.7 million distinct CDR3 sequences, under 35% were seen once, and the ten largest hold 0.25% to 0.3%. Study-level results: The presence of invariant MAIT and iNKT cells could partly confound analyses of zero-insertion sequences. Findings came from cross-sectional statistics, without long-term follow-up of donors.

At least ten counts were recorded for this clonotype. The antigen remains undetermined. The germline CDR1 and CDR2 sequences are SGHNT and YENEEA. CDR3 size: 15 residues. V gave up 1 base and J gave up 7 bases; unmatched junction bases: 4. The genes are TRBV11-3 and TRBJ2-1, with 10 bases fitting TRBD2. Sequencing used cord blood. This sequence was found in a newborn girl in good health. CDR3 in DNA: TGTGCCAGCAGCTTAGGGACTAGCGGTAAAAATGAGCAGTTCTTC. Translated: CASSLGTSGKNEQFF.